The rows below give T cell receptor beta chains drawn from one sample of a study of T-cell reconstitution after alpha-beta-depleted transplantation in children. TCRdb reprocessed the PCR reads via MiXCR and lists one record per CDR3 protein. This repertoire shows 95,000 to 150,000 distinct CDR3 sequences, 20% to 25% found once; its top ten account for over 9.5%. Sequenced material: PBMCs, mostly from graft donor cells, taken 180 days after TCRalphabeta/CD19-depleted stem cell transplant. Receptors were obtained from a male patient aged 2-10 years who had a stem cell transplant for chronic granulomatous disease, so the T cells may come from the graft donor. The conserved cysteine and the conserved F or W are not part of the CDR3 here. Each record gives: V gene, J gene, CDR3 protein.

>TRBV20-1|TRBJ1-4
SASRGKLF
>TRBV18|TRBJ2-7
ASSRDSSSYEQY
>TRBV20-1|TRBJ1-3
SVRMTSGNTIY
>TRBV5-1|TRBJ1-1
ASSSGQGRMNTEAF
>TRBV20-1|TRBJ1-5
SAVRSNQPQH
>TRBV4-3|TRBJ2-3
ASSQDLVSPDTQY
>TRBV5-1|TRBJ2-1
ASRGASSYNEQF
>TRBV20-1|TRBJ2-2
SAREPKGLAGGRPGELF
>TRBV7-2|TRBJ2-3
ASSLWADTQY
>TRBV27|TRBJ2-3
ASSFGADLVRDTQY
>TRBV20-1|TRBJ2-7
SAFTGVSYEQY
>TRBV4-3|TRBJ2-1
ASSRIAGGYNEQF
>TRBV20-1|TRBJ1-3
SARNSGLSGNTIY
>TRBV10-3|TRBJ1-1
AMRRGTGPNTEAF
>TRBV5-1|TRBJ2-7
ASSPKTASYEQY
>TRBV28|TRBJ2-1
ASRANGNEQF
>TRBV24-1|TRBJ2-1
ATSDLRRDGSYNEQF
>TRBV20-1|TRBJ1-6
SASDPEQGEVSPLH
>TRBV6-1|TRBJ2-2
ASRSIQRGLTGELF
>TRBV19|TRBJ2-1
ASSSHLGQGYVEQF
>TRBV5-1|TRBJ1-5
ASSPDSSNQPQH
>TRBV12-3/TRBV12-4|TRBJ2-7
ASSLCEQY
>TRBV5-1|TRBJ2-2
ASSSSTTGELF
>TRBV12-3/TRBV12-4|TRBJ2-3
ASRFTAGTADTQY